One and the same sample provided the 20 T cell receptor beta chains below, sequenced in a study of blood T cell repertoires in COVID-19. The repertoire was sequenced with immunoSEQ multiplex PCR; TCRdb's copy has only in-frame clones and lacks some. Among fewer than 150,000 clones listed, about nine tenths were seen once. Sample: peripheral blood. These receptors all come from a human donor in a cohort sampled during active COVID-19.

The rearrangement joins TRBV29-1 to TRBJ2-5; possibly TRBD1 for D (5 bases). V lost 3 bases, J lost 5 bases, and 10 bases lay in between. The CDR3 totals 12 residues. CDR1 is SQVTM and CDR2 is ANQGSEA in the germline V gene. The CDR3 sequence is CSVDPGQETQYF. The CDR3 DNA follows: TGCAGCGTTGACCCAGGGCAGGAGACCCAGTACTTC.

The chain links TRBV7-9 to TRBJ2-1; 8 positions agree with TRBD2. Germline CDR1 and CDR2: SEHNR and FQNEAQ (reference sequence). V lost 0 bases to trimming and J lost 6 bases; unmatched junction nucleotides: 4. The CDR3 has 15 amino acids. In nucleotides, the CDR3 is TGTGCCAGCAGCTTAGCCGGGACTAGATCCAATGAGCAGTTCTTC. Its protein is CASSLAGTRSNEQFF.

The J gene is TRBJ2-7, the V gene TRBV6-5, with 7 bases identical to TRBD2. V dropped 7 bases and J dropped 2; count of bases not matched to a gene: 11. CDR1 is MNHEY and CDR2 is SVGAGI in the germline V gene. CDR3 length: 15 amino acids. The CDR3 DNA reads TGTGCCAGCATTACGGCGGGAGTATCCCCCTACGAGCAGTACTTC. Protein: CASITAGVSPYEQYF.

The J gene is TRBJ1-6, the V gene TRBV19, with 9 bases identical to TRBD1. Germline-derived CDR1 and CDR2 are LNHDA and SQIVND (reference sequence). This CDR3 has 14 amino acids. V lost 7 bases to trimming and J lost 10 bases; unmatched junction nucleotides: 8. The CDR3, as DNA: TGTGCCAGTACCCCGGACAGGGGAGGCTCACCCCTCCACTTT. Translation gives CASTPDRGGSPLHF.

V and J are TRBV27 and TRBJ2-1; TRBD2 aligns across 16 bases. V lost 5 bases and J lost 7; bases outside the gene matches: 8. In germline, CDR1 is MNHEY, CDR2 SMNVEV (reference sequence). There are 17 residues in the CDR3. In DNA form, the CDR3 reads TGTGCCAGCAGTCCCGGGACTAGCGGGAGGGCCGGGAATGAGCAGTTCTTC. Amino acid sequence: CASSPGTSGRAGNEQFF.

The rearrangement links TRBV5-1 to TRBJ2-1, with 9 bases matching TRBD2. In germline, CDR1 is SGHRS, CDR2 YFSETQ. The CDR3 loop spans 16 amino acids. After removal of 4 bases from V and 6 bases from J, the junction contained 11 bases not matched to a gene. CDR3 DNA sequence: TGCGCCAGCAGCCCGGAGGGCGGGAGGGCCCTCAATGAGCAGTTCTTC. It encodes CASSPEGGRALNEQFF.

The chain combines TRBV14 with TRBJ1-3; 7 positions agree with TRBD1. The V and J ends lost 4 bases and 0 bases, in that order; junction bases with no gene match: 6. This CDR3 is 16 amino acids long. Germline assignment: CDR1 SGHDN and CDR2 FVKESK. The CDR3 loop reads CASSLRQGSSGNTIYF. The CDR3 region has the DNA TGTGCCAGCAGCCTCCGACAGGGCAGCTCTGGAAACACCATATATTTT.

In this sample, this clone turned up once. The V call is TRBV18, the J call TRBJ2-5, with D tentatively TRBD1 (7 bases). Trimming pared 3 bases from V and 2 bases from J, leaving 13 bases between. There are 15 residues in the CDR3. The germline CDR1 and CDR2 sequences are KGHSH and LQKENI. The CDR3 DNA sequence: TGTGCCAGCTCACCTCAGGGGGGATGGCAAGAGACCCAGTACTTC. Protein: CASSPQGGWQETQYF.

The chain carries TRBV11-3 and TRBJ2-7, with 7 positions matching TRBD2. The trim removed 5 bases at V and 3 bases at J, leaving 7 bases unmatched. Per germline, CDR1 SGHNT and CDR2 YENEEA. The CDR3 extends over 14 amino acids. CDR3 in amino acids: CASSANRDYYEQYF. For the CDR3, the DNA is TGTGCCAGCAGCGCAAACCGGGACTACTACGAGCAGTACTTC.

This chain links TRBV30 with TRBJ2-3; TRBD2 agrees at 8 bases. The germline V gene has CDR1 GTSNPN and CDR2 SVGIG (reference sequence). CDR3 length: 13 amino acids. V shed 3 bases, J shed 1 base, and the junction held 0 bases outside the gene matches. The CDR3 DNA reads as TGTGCCTGGAGCGGGGGGGGCACAGATACGCAGTATTTT. It specifies CAWSGGGTDTQYF. Full variable domain (remainder filled in from reference TRBV30 and TRBJ2-3): SQTIHQWPATLVQPVGSPLSLECTVEGTSNPNLYWYRQAAGRGLQLLFYSVGIGQISSEVPQNLSASRPQDRQFILSSKKLLLSDSGFYLCAWSGGGTDTQYFGPGTRLTVL.

V is TRBV7-3 and J is TRBJ2-1, with D perhaps TRBD2 (6 bases). CDR3 size: 14 residues. With 5 bases removed from V and 8 bases from J, the gap between germline ends came to 16 bases. Germline CDR1 is SGHTA and CDR2 is FQGTGA. CDR3: CASSLRWGVDEQFF. In DNA form, the CDR3 reads TGTGCCAGCAGCCTTAGGTGGGGGGTCGATGAGCAGTTCTTC. Based on the CDR3 plus reference TRBV7-3 and TRBJ2-1, the full variable domain is GAGVSQTPSNKVTEKGKYVELRCDPISGHTALYWYRQSLGQGPEFLIYFQGTGAADDSGLPNDRFFAVRPEGSVSTLKIQRTERGDSAVYLCASSLRWGVDEQFFGPGTRLTVL.

The table lists this clone with a count of one. This chain connects TRBV28 to TRBJ1-2; D possibly corresponds to TRBD1 (6 bases). Looked up from germline, CDR1 is MDHEN and CDR2 is SYDVKM. This CDR3 is 13 amino acids long. Here the CDR3 reads CASGTTNDYGYTF. The CDR3 DNA sequence: TGTGCTTCCGGGACAACGAACGACTATGGCTACACCTTC.

CDR3 sequence (DNA): TGCGCCAGCAGCTTGTGGACAACGAACACTGAAGCTTTCTTT. Protein sequence: CASSLWTTNTEAFF. The chain combines TRBV5-1 with TRBJ1-1; D perhaps matches TRBD1 (5 bases). V lost 1 base and J 1 base, leaving 8 bases between the germline ends. The germline gives CDR1 SGHRS, CDR2 YFSETQ. The CDR3 is made up of 14 amino acids.

V usage is TRBV10-3 and J usage is TRBJ2-7, with D maybe TRBD2 (6 bases). CDR1 ENHRY and CDR2 SYGVKD come from the germline V gene. This CDR3 is 15 amino acids long. V shed 6 bases and J shed 0 bases, with 15 bases lying between them. CDR3 DNA: TGTGCCATCAGCCTGAGCGGGTTAAGCTCCTACGAGCAGTACTTC. It codes for CAISLSGLSSYEQYF.

The chain employs TRBV19 and TRBJ1-2; no clear D. CDR1 LNHDA and CDR2 SQIVND come from the germline V gene (reference sequence). This CDR3 contains 13 residues. V lost 3 bases to trimming and J lost 4 bases, with 9 bases between them. The CDR3 is CASSMRGFYGYTF. The CDR3 nucleotides read TGTGCCAGTAGTATGAGAGGGTTCTATGGCTACACCTTC. The full variable domain, in which reference TRBV19 and TRBJ1-2 provide the parts outside the CDR3, is DGGITQSPKYLFRKEGQNVTLSCEQNLNHDAMYWYRQDPGQGLRLIYYSQIVNDFQKGDIAEGYSVSREKKESFPLTVTSAQKNPTAFYLCASSMRGFYGYTFGSGTRLTVV.

The V gene is TRBV25-1, the J gene TRBJ2-1, with TRBD2 matching over 12 bases. Germline V gene sequence: CDR1 MGHDK, CDR2 SYGVNS. V was pared by 3 bases and J by 2 bases, with 2 bases of the junction left unmatched. This CDR3 has 16 amino acids. The CDR3 DNA reads as TGTGCCAGCAGTGACTCTAGCGGGAGGGCCTACAATGAGCAGTTCTTC. Translating it yields CASSDSSGRAYNEQFF.

The chain links TRBV3-1 (or the pseudogene TRBV3-2) to TRBJ2-3; TRBD1 matches at 10 bases. Germline V gene sequence: CDR1 LGHDT, CDR2 YNNKEL (reference sequence). V was pared by 4 bases and J by 4 bases, with 5 bases of the junction left unmatched. The CDR3 contains 15 residues. The CDR3 spells CASSRDRGPADTQYF. CDR3 nucleotide sequence: TGTGCCAGCAGCCGGGACAGGGGTCCGGCAGATACGCAGTATTTT.

CDR3 sequence: CASADRATGSPLHF. The CDR3 region has the DNA TGCGCCAGCGCCGACAGGGCAACGGGTTCACCCCTCCACTTT. V usage is TRBV5-1 and J usage is TRBJ1-6; TRBD1 matches 7 bases. The V and J ends lost 7 bases and 9 bases, in that order; junction bases with no gene match: 10. Germline V lookup: CDR1 SGHRS, CDR2 YFSETQ. The length of the CDR3 is 14 residues.

V is TRBV7-2 and J is TRBJ1-1, with 8 nucleotides matching TRBD1. V lost 5 bases and J lost 10; bases outside the gene matches: 12. The CDR3 is 14 residues long. Germline values: CDR1 SGHTA, CDR2 FQGNSA. DNA of the CDR3: TGTGCCAGCAGCCCTCAATCCCGGGACAGGAGAGCTTTCTTT. This translates into CASSPQSRDRRAFF.

V gene TRBV10-3 combines with J gene TRBJ2-1, with a possible D match to TRBD2 (6 bases). The CDR3 covers 15 residues. V was pared by 2 bases and J by 6 bases, with 14 bases between. The germline V gene encodes CDR1 ENHRY and CDR2 SYGVKD. The CDR3 is CAISEAQGGLNEQFF. CDR3 in DNA: TGTGCCATCAGTGAGGCCCAGGGAGGCCTCAATGAGCAGTTCTTC.